This T cell receptor (beta chain) was sequenced in a study of shared clonotypes between healthy human individuals. Every immunoSEQ plate was one replicate of a subset's evenly spread DNA. Data came from immunoSEQ multiplex PCR; TCRdb stores just in-frame clones and leaves some out. This repertoire shows about 2.4 million clones, approximately 93% found once; its top ten account for approximately 0.35%. Findings of the study overall: Rarefaction demonstrated incomplete sorted-subset sequencing despite large depth.

Points on this clone: The antigen is not known.

This CDR3 comprises 13 residues. V was clipped by 4 bases and J by 5 bases, with 11 bases between them. CDR1 SNHLY and CDR2 FYNNEI come from the germline V gene. V usage is TRBV2 and J usage is TRBJ2-5; D ambiguous. The sequenced material came from naive CD4+ T cells from PBMCs. Subset meaning: CD45RA+ positively selected. This TCR came from a man aged 18 to 35 in good health. Some clones in this sample may be carry-over from other donors' samples. CDR3 bases: TGTGCCAGCAGTGGAGAGTCAGCGGAGACCCAGTACTTC. Amino acids: CASSGESAETQYF.